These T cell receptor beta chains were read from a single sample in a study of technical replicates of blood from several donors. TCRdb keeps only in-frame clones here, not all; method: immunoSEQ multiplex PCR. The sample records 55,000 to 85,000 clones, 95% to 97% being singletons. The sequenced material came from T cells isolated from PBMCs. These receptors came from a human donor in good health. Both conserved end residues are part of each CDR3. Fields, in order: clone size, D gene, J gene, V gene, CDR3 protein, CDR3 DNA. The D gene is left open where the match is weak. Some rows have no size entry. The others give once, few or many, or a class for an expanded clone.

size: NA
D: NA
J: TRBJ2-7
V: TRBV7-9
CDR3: CASSLVLTEQYF
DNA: TGTGCCAGCAGCTTAGTACTAACCGAGCAGTACTTC

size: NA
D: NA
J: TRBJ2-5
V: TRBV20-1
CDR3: CSAENEETQYF
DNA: TGCAGTGCTGAGAACGAGGAGACCCAGTACTTC

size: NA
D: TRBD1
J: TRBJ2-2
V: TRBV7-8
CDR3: CASSFRGGPGELFF
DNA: TGTGCCAGCAGCTTCCGAGGGGGCCCCGGGGAGCTGTTTTTT

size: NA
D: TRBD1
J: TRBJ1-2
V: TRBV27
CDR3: CASRTGQDFYGYTF
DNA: TGTGCCAGCAGAACGGGACAGGACTTCTATGGCTACACCTTC

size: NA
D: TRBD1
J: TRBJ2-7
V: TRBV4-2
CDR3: CASSQATGQGSEQYF
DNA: TGTGCCAGCAGCCAAGCTACGGGACAGGGGAGCGAGCAGTACTTC

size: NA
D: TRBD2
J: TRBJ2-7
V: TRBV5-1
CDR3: CASSWGPSGSYEQYF
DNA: TGCGCCAGCAGCTGGGGACCTAGCGGGAGCTACGAGCAGTACTTC

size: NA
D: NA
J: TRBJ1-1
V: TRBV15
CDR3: CATSTSFTEAFF
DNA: TGTGCCACCAGCACCTCTTTTACTGAAGCTTTCTTT

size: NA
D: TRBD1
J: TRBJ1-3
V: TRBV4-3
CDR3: CASSQTPSTGESGNTIYF
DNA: TGCGCCAGCAGCCAAACCCCCTCGACAGGGGAGTCTGGAAACACCATATATTTT

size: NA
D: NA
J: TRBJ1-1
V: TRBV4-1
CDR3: CASSQEIQFRTEAFF
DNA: TGCGCCAGCAGCCAAGAAATTCAGTTTCGCACTGAAGCTTTCTTT

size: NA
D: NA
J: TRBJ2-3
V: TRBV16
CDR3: CASSGSGGRSTDTQYF
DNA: TGTGCCAGCAGCGGATCAGGAGGCCGGAGCACAGATACGCAGTATTTT

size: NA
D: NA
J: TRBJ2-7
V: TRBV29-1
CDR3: CSVIPTTGASYEQYF
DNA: TGCAGCGTTATCCCCACGACAGGAGCTTCCTACGAGCAGTACTTC

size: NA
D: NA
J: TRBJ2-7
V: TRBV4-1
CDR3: CASSQVGETYEQYF
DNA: TGCGCCAGCAGCCAAGTAGGGGAAACCTACGAGCAGTACTTC

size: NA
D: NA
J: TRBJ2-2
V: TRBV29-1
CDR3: CSVVPGEANTGELFF
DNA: TGCAGCGTTGTTCCGGGGGAGGCGAACACCGGGGAGCTGTTTTTT

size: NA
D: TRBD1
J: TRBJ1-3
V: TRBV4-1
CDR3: CASSHGGQGGNTIYF
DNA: TGCGCCAGCAGCCATGGGGGACAGGGGGGAAACACCATATATTTT

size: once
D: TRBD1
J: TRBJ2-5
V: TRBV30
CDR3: CAWHRTGQETQYF
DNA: TGTGCCTGGCATCGGACAGGGCAAGAGACCCAGTACTTC

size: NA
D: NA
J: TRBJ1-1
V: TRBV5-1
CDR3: CASSRTGWGGSTEAFF
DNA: TGCGCCAGCAGCCGTACGGGGTGGGGGGGTAGCACTGAAGCTTTCTTT

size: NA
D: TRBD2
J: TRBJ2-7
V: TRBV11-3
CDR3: CASSLLAGGPKYF
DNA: TGTGCCAGCAGCTTACTAGCGGGAGGGCCAAAGTACTTC

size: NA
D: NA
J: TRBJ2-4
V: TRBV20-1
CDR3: CSARSGSIQYF
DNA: TGCAGTGCTAGATCCGGGAGCATTCAGTACTTC

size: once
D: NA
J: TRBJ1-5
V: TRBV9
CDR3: CASSGGTGNQPQHF
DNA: TGTGCCAGCAGCGGGGGCACTGGTAATCAGCCCCAGCATTTT

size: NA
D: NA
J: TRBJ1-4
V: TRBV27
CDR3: CASRGGGEKLFF
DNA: TGTGCCAGCAGGGGGGGTGGCGAAAAACTGTTTTTT

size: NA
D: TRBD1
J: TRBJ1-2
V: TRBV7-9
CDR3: CASLGDSPFYGYTF
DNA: TGTGCCAGCTTGGGGGACAGCCCATTCTATGGCTACACCTTC

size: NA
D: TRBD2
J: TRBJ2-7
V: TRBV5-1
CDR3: CASSLTSESYEQYF
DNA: TGCGCCAGCAGCTTAACTAGCGAGAGTTACGAGCAGTACTTC

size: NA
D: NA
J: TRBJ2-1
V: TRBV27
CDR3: CASSFRGQSYNEQFF
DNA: TGTGCCAGCAGTTTCCGAGGCCAGTCCTACAATGAGCAGTTCTTC

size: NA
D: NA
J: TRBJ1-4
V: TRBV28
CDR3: CASSLLRELDEKLFF
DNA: TGTGCCAGCAGTTTGCTTCGAGAGCTCGATGAAAAACTGTTTTTT

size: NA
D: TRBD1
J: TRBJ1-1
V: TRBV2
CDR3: CASSATGVEAFF
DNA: TGTGCCAGCAGTGCAACAGGGGTTGAAGCTTTCTTT

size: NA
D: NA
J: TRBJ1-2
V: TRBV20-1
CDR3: CSAIQGYGYTF
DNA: TGCAGTGCTATACAGGGCTATGGCTACACCTTC

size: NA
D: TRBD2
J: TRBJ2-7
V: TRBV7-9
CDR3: CASSARTSGYEQYF
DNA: TGTGCCAGCAGCGCCCGGACTAGCGGCTACGAGCAGTACTTC

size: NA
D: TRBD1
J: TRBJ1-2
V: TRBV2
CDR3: CASSRGQGYGYTF
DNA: TGTGCCAGCAGTCGAGGACAGGGCTATGGCTACACCTTC

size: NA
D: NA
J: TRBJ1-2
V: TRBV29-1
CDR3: CSVDHEGQGEIYGYTF
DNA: TGCAGCGTTGATCATGAGGGACAAGGGGAAATCTATGGCTACACCTTC

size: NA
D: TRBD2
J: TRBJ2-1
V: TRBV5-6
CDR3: CASTPGLAVYNEQFF
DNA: TGTGCCAGCACCCCGGGACTAGCGGTATACAATGAGCAGTTCTTC

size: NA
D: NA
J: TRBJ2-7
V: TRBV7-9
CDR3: CASSFTGSTLYEQYF
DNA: TGTGCCAGCAGCTTTACAGGGTCAACACTATACGAGCAGTACTTC

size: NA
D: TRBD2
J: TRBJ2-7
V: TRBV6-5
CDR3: CASSYDLQSGGYEQYF
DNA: TGTGCCAGCAGTTACGACCTGCAAAGCGGGGGCTACGAGCAGTACTTC

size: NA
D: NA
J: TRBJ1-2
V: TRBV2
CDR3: CASTRQANGGYTF
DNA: TGTGCCAGCACCAGACAGGCTAATGGTGGCTACACCTTC

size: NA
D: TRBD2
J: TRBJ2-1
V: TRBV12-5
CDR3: CASGVSGGSFNEQFF
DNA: TGTGCTAGTGGTGTCTCGGGGGGGAGCTTCAATGAGCAGTTCTTC

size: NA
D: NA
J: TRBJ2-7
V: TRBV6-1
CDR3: CASSPSPYEQYF
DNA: TGTGCCAGCAGCCCTAGCCCCTACGAGCAGTACTTC

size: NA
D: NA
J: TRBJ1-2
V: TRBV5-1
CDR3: CASRHRDYGYTF
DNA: TGCGCCAGCCGACACCGAGACTATGGCTACACCTTC

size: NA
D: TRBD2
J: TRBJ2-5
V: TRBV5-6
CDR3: CASSRPLAGAQETQYF
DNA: TGTGCCAGCAGCCGCCCTCTGGCGGGAGCCCAAGAGACCCAGTACTTC

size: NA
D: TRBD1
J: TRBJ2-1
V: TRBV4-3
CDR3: CASSLARTGMVAGLNEQFF
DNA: TGCGCCAGCAGCCTGGCTAGGACAGGGATGGTGGCGGGCTTGAATGAGCAGTTCTTC

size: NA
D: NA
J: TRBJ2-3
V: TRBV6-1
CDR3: CASSSQRTDTQYF
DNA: TGTGCCAGCAGTTCACAGAGAACAGATACGCAGTATTTT

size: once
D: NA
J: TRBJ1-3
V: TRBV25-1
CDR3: CASSDFPGVSGNTIYF
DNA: TGTGCCAGCAGTGATTTCCCCGGGGTCTCTGGAAACACCATATATTTT

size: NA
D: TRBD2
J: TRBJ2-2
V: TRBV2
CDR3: CACGRAAGGNGELFF
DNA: TGTGCCTGTGGAAGGGCAGCGGGAGGGAACGGGGAGCTGTTTTTT

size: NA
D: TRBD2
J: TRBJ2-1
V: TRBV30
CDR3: CAWSRLAGSDEQFF
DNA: TGTGCCTGGAGTCGACTAGCGGGATCGGATGAGCAGTTCTTC

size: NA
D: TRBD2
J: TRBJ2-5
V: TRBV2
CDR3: CASSAPSGREGQETQYF
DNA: TGTGCCAGCAGTGCTCCCTCGGGGCGGGAGGGCCAAGAGACCCAGTACTTC

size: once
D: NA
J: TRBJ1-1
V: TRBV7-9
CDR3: CASPGGTYTEAFF
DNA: TGTGCCAGCCCGGGGGGAACCTACACTGAAGCTTTCTTT

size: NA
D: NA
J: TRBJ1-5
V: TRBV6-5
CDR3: CASSQGWNQPQHF
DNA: TGTGCCAGCAGTCAGGGGTGGAATCAGCCCCAGCATTTT

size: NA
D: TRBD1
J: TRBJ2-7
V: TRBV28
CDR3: CASSLLPATGGYEQYF
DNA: TGTGCCAGCAGTTTACTCCCAGCGACAGGGGGCTACGAGCAGTACTTC

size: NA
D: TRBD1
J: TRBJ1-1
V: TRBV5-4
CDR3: CASSVTGVASTEAFF
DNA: TGTGCCAGCAGCGTGACAGGGGTGGCGTCCACTGAAGCTTTCTTT

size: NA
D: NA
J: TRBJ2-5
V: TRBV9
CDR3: CASSARGETQYF
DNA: TGTGCCAGCAGCGCCCGGGGAGAGACCCAGTACTTC

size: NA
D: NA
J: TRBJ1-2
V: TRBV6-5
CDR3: CASSTGYYGYTF
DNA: TGTGCCAGCAGTACAGGGTACTATGGCTACACCTTC

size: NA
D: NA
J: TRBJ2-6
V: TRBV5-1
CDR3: CASSLDRADSGANVLTF
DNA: TGCGCCAGCAGCTTGGACAGGGCTGATTCTGGGGCCAACGTCCTGACTTTC

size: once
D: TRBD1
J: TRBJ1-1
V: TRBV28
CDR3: CASSLPYRGYDTEAFF
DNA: TGTGCCAGCAGTTTACCCTACAGGGGCTATGACACTGAAGCTTTCTTT

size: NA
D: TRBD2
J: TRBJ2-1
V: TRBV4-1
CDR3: CASSSRRLWGREGIEQFF
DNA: TGCGCCAGCAGCTCAAGACGACTGTGGGGGAGGGAGGGCATTGAGCAGTTCTTC

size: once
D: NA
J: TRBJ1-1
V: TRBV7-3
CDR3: CASSLIGGDPEAFF
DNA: TGTGCCAGCAGCTTAATCGGGGGGGACCCTGAAGCTTTCTTT

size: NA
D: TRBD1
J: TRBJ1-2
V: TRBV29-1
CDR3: CSVEPDREDYGYTF
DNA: TGCAGCGTTGAGCCAGACAGGGAGGACTATGGCTACACCTTC

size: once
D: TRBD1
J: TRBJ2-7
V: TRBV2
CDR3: CASRVDRAPLEQYF
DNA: TGTGCCAGCAGAGTGGACAGGGCCCCACTCGAGCAGTACTTC